This is a list of T cell receptor beta chains from one sample in a study of T cells after yellow fever vaccination. TCRdb called the 5' RACE reads again in MiXCR, with one record for every CDR3 protein. The table includes about 180,000 distinct CDR3 sequences, approximately 6.2% detected once. This sample comprised CD4+ T cells sorted from PBMCs, obtained on the day of the first yellow fever vaccination. The receptors stem from a man younger than 35 who received the YFV17D yellow fever vaccine. CDR3s include the opening cysteine and the closing phenylalanine or tryptophan. The D gene is left open where the match is weak. Size is omitted from some rows. Given values are once, few, many or a class for expanded clones.

CDR3: CASSRQGTPSGNTIYF; V: TRBV11-2; size: many; D: TRBD1; length: 16
CDR3: CATSPSGVGNQPQHF; V: TRBV6-1; size: NA; D: NA; length: 15
CDR3: CASSRQGASDTQYF; V: TRBV7-9; size: many; D: TRBD1; length: 14
CDR3: CASSQVAGNTQYF; V: TRBV4-3; size: many; D: NA; length: 13
CDR3: CASSQGPLGTRGGEQYF; V: TRBV3-1; size: few; D: TRBD2; length: 17
CDR3: CASREGQRGGLKDTQYF; V: TRBV7-2; size: NA; D: TRBD2; length: 17
CDR3: CASSEPPGTNTEAFF; V: TRBV2; size: many; D: NA; length: 15
CDR3: CASSYRANSGANVLTF; V: TRBV7-9; size: few; D: NA; length: 16
CDR3: CSASPLARETQYF; V: TRBV20-1; size: many; D: NA; length: 13
CDR3: CAISGVGQGDQAFF; V: TRBV10-3; size: many; D: TRBD1; length: 14
CDR3: CASSPTLTGAANTGELFF; V: TRBV11-2; size: few; D: NA; length: 18
CDR3: CASQSGDTSGYTF; V: TRBV6-2/TRBV6-3; size: few; D: NA; length: 13
CDR3: CASSTTRDSHGAQYF; V: TRBV3-1; size: many; D: TRBD1; length: 15
CDR3: CASSRISLNTGELFF; V: TRBV19; size: many; D: NA; length: 15
CDR3: CASSLVSGNTGELFF; V: TRBV7-2; size: many; D: NA; length: 15
CDR3: CASTVSEQFF; V: TRBV2; size: once; D: NA; length: 10
CDR3: CASSPDNNEQFF; V: TRBV7-9; size: many; D: NA; length: 12
CDR3: CASSQVGVESMDYNEQFF; V: TRBV4-3; size: many; D: NA; length: 18
CDR3: CASSSRSGYNSPLHF; V: TRBV7-2; size: NA; D: NA; length: 15
CDR3: CASSDGFGGNEKLFF; V: TRBV5-1; size: many; D: NA; length: 15
CDR3: CASSLAWGPGTDTQYF; V: TRBV7-2; size: many; D: NA; length: 16
CDR3: CASTLTPATGELFF; V: TRBV7-3; size: many; D: NA; length: 14
CDR3: CASSRRQVPGARSNYGYTF; V: TRBV11-2; size: few; D: NA; length: 19
CDR3: CASSPGGGGRPQHF; V: TRBV12-3/TRBV12-4; size: many; D: NA; length: 14
CDR3: CASSPPGLSSSYNEQFF; V: TRBV18; size: many; D: NA; length: 17
CDR3: CASSLDTNEQFF; V: TRBV7-2; size: few; D: NA; length: 12
CDR3: CASSLRTGQTDTQYF; V: TRBV5-1; size: many; D: TRBD1; length: 15
CDR3: CSAPQLARSETQYF; V: TRBV20-1; size: once; D: TRBD2; length: 14
CDR3: CASSFRDPDSSPLHF; V: TRBV7-9; size: few; D: NA; length: 15
CDR3: CATSDPTGVGGYTF; V: TRBV24-1; size: many; D: TRBD1; length: 14
CDR3: CASSPRQNTEAFF; V: TRBV7-6; size: NA; D: NA; length: 13
CDR3: CASSASTWGSPLHF; V: TRBV6-1; size: few; D: NA; length: 14
CDR3: CASSSRRGRRTRAF; V: TRBV28; size: many; D: NA; length: 14
CDR3: CASSLIGGSGELFF; V: TRBV7-3; size: NA; D: TRBD1; length: 14
CDR3: CSARDRGRRFF; V: TRBV20-1; size: NA; D: NA; length: 11
CDR3: CASQRTGRTGELFF; V: TRBV18; size: few; D: TRBD1; length: 14
CDR3: CASSLDNLDRVREQFF; V: TRBV7-9; size: many; D: TRBD1; length: 16
CDR3: CASRGYGANQETQYF; V: TRBV6-1; size: many; D: NA; length: 15
CDR3: CASSTSGGKQETQYF; V: TRBV4-1; size: few; D: NA; length: 15
CDR3: CASSPPNSEKLFF; V: TRBV5-4; size: few; D: NA; length: 13